Following are 27 T cell receptor beta chains from one sample sequenced in a study of blood T cell repertoires in COVID-19. Produced via immunoSEQ multiplex PCR; TCRdb's table is partial and in-frame only. The sample lists 300,000 to 400,000 clones, more than 85% occurring once. The sequencing input was peripheral blood. Receptors originate from a human donor in a cohort sampled during active COVID-19.

The chain joins TRBV19 to TRBJ1-1; 8 bases are a match to TRBD1. The CDR3 totals 12 residues. The V segment lost 3 bases and the J segment 11 bases; nucleotides outside the gene matches: 5. Germline loops: CDR1 LNHDA, CDR2 SQIVND (reference sequence). The CDR3 here is CASSIQGARAFF. CDR3 DNA sequence: TGTGCCAGTAGTATCCAGGGGGCGCGGGCTTTCTTT. The full variable domain, in which reference TRBV19 and TRBJ1-1 provide the parts outside the CDR3, is DGGITQSPKYLFRKEGQNVTLSCEQNLNHDAMYWYRQDPGQGLRLIYYSQIVNDFQKGDIAEGYSVSREKKESFPLTVTSAQKNPTAFYLCASSIQGARAFFGQGTRLTVV.

J is TRBJ1-1 and V is TRBV30; tentative D call: TRBD1 (6 bases). Germline CDR1 and CDR2: GTSNPN and SVGIG (reference sequence). The CDR3 spans 15 residues. V lost 6 bases, J lost 5 bases, and 22 bases lay in between. Written as DNA, the CDR3 is TGTGCCTGTCCCGCGAGGGCAGGGGAAAGTACTGAAGCTTTCTTT. This sequence encodes CACPARAGESTEAFF.

The chain employs TRBV3-1 (or the pseudogene TRBV3-2) and TRBJ2-3; 12 nucleotides line up with TRBD2. Germline values: CDR1 LGHDT, CDR2 YNNKEL (reference sequence). This CDR3 is built from 19 residues. V shed 0 bases and J 3 bases; nucleotides not matched to a gene: 10. CDR3 in DNA: TGTGCCAGCAGCCAAGATCGGCTAGCGGGGGGGCCTGGTACAGATACGCAGTATTTT. It yields the protein CASSQDRLAGGPGTDTQYF.

The chain has TRBV27 and TRBJ2-7, with 13 bases that match TRBD2. Per germline, CDR1 MNHEY and CDR2 SMNVEV (reference sequence). Trimming took 5 bases from V and 2 from J; bases not matched to a gene: 3. The CDR3 sequence is 15 residues long. CDR3 in DNA: TGTGCCAGCAGTGACGGGACTAGCGGGGCCTACGAGCAGTACTTC. Translation: CASSDGTSGAYEQYF.

The CDR3 protein is CASSYNLGSDEQYF. In DNA, the CDR3 is TGTGCCAGCAGTTACAACCTGGGGAGCGACGAGCAGTACTTC. The chain combines TRBV6-6 with TRBJ2-7, with D possibly matching TRBD2 (5 bases). In germline, CDR1 is MNHNY, CDR2 SVGAGI (reference sequence). The CDR3 length is 14 residues. V was shortened by 2 bases and J by 5 bases, with 13 bases between the two germline ends.

The chain carries TRBV30 and TRBJ2-2; 7 nucleotides match TRBD2. Germline lookup yields CDR1 GTSNPN and CDR2 SVGIG (reference sequence). The CDR3 is 12 amino acids. J lost 5 bases, V lost 8 bases, and 5 bases had no gene match. CDR3 nucleotides: TGTGCCGAGGGGCGGGAGACCGGGGAGCTGTTTTTT. Translating it yields CAEGRETGELFF.

CDR3: CSASGSGEEGETQYF. DNA of the CDR3: TGCAGTGCTAGTGGGTCGGGAGAAGAGGGAGAGACCCAGTACTTC. V usage is TRBV20-1 and J usage is TRBJ2-5; D perhaps matches TRBD2 (6 bases). This CDR3 is 15 amino acids long. The germline CDR1 and CDR2 sequences are DFQATT and SNEGSKA (reference sequence). Trimming removed 3 bases from V and 4 bases from J, with 18 bases in between.

The V call is TRBV5-1, the J call TRBJ2-7, with TRBD2 matching over 9 bases. The V gene end was trimmed by 0 bases and the J gene end by 5 bases; junction bases not matched to a gene: 9. Germline values: CDR1 SGHRS, CDR2 YFSETQ. The CDR3 spans 16 residues. The CDR3 nucleotides read TGCGCCAGCAGCTTGGGAGAGGGTAGCGGGAGTCACGAGCAGTACTTC. Translation gives CASSLGEGSGSHEQYF.

The chain uses TRBV11-2 and TRBJ2-3, with TRBD2 matching over 8 bases. The CDR3 is made up of 15 amino acids. Per germline, CDR1 SGHAT and CDR2 FQNNGV. Losses at the gene ends were 7 bases for V and 2 bases for J; bases not matched to a gene: 8. CDR3 protein: CASISAGGYTDTQYF. The CDR3 DNA sequence: TGTGCCAGCATCTCCGCGGGGGGATACACAGATACGCAGTATTTT.

The genes are TRBV3-1 (or the pseudogene TRBV3-2) and TRBJ1-1; D unresolved. The CDR3 is 13 amino acids. Germline V gene data show CDR1 as LGHDT and CDR2 as YNNKEL (reference sequence). V was clipped by 0 bases and J by 6 bases, with 8 bases between them. CDR3 sequence reads: CASSQDSRAEAFF. The CDR3 nucleotides read TGTGCCAGCAGCCAAGATTCTCGCGCTGAAGCTTTCTTT.

The chain joins TRBV7-3 to TRBJ2-1; perhaps TRBD2 as D (7 bases). Trimming cost V 6 bases and J 3 bases, with 15 bases left between them. Germline CDR1 reads SGHTA; CDR2 reads FQGTGA. CDR3 length: 15 residues. The CDR3 DNA reads as TGTGCCAGCAGTTGGGGGCTAGCGGACTACAATGAGCAGTTCTTC. As protein: CASSWGLADYNEQFF.

This clone was seen just once. This chain uses TRBV5-1 with TRBJ1-1, with 7 positions matching TRBD1. The germline CDR1 and CDR2 sequences are SGHRS and YFSETQ. The ends lost 0 bases at V and 1 base at J; junction bases unmatched: 3. The CDR3 is 15 residues long. The CDR3 DNA reads as TGCGCCAGCAGCTTGGAGCCAGGGGGGAACACTGAAGCTTTCTTT. It codes for CASSLEPGGNTEAFF.

V is TRBV3-1 (or the pseudogene TRBV3-2) and J is TRBJ1-2; D remains ambiguous. The CDR3 runs to 15 residues. Germline assignment: CDR1 LGHDT and CDR2 YNNKEL (reference sequence). V lost 1 base, J lost 4 bases, and 13 bases lay in between. CDR3 loop: CASSQASVSFYGYTF. CDR3 DNA: TGTGCCAGCAGCCAAGCCTCAGTCTCCTTCTATGGCTACACCTTC.

The V and J genes are TRBV5-4 and TRBJ1-2; 9 bases are a match to TRBD1. V was pared by 4 bases and J by 10 bases, with 14 bases of the junction left unmatched. CDR1 is SGHNT, CDR2 YYREEE, per germline (reference sequence). The CDR3 loop spans 15 amino acids. DNA for the CDR3: TGTGCCAGCAGCCCCCACCCGGGACAGGGTTACTTCTACACCTTC. The encoded protein is CASSPHPGQGYFYTF.

The chain links TRBV6-2 or TRBV6-3 to TRBJ2-5; a possible D gene is TRBD2 (5 bases). Germline CDR1 reads MNHEY; CDR2 reads SVGEGT. This CDR3 spans 17 amino acids. Between the trimmed V and J ends, which lost 4 bases and 5 bases, there was a span of 23 bases. The DNA of the CDR3 is TGTGCCAGCAGTTTAAGTTTGAGAGGGCCCAATGACGAGACCCAGTACTTC. Its protein product is CASSLSLRGPNDETQYF.

The CDR3 region is CASSSTGRSEAFF. CDR3 nucleotides: TGTGCCAGCAGTTCAACAGGACGGAGTGAAGCTTTCTTT. This chain links TRBV27 with TRBJ1-1, with a possible D match to TRBD1 (5 bases). This CDR3 comprises 13 residues. Looked up from germline, CDR1 is MNHEY and CDR2 is SMNVEV (reference sequence). V lost 4 bases and J lost 7, with 13 bases in between.

The V gene is TRBV2, the J gene TRBJ2-1; 8 bases align to TRBD2. Trimming took 3 bases from V and 5 from J; bases not matched to a gene: 6. The CDR3 spans 15 residues. Germline V lookup: CDR1 SNHLY, CDR2 FYNNEI. The CDR3 sequence is CASSDKAGVNNEQFF. CDR3 nucleotide sequence: TGTGCCAGCAGTGATAAAGCGGGAGTGAACAATGAGCAGTTCTTC. Looking up the rest from reference TRBV2 and TRBJ2-1 gives the full variable domain: EPEVTQTPSHQVTQMGQEVILRCVPISNHLYFYWYRQILGQKVEFLVSFYNNEISEKSEIFDDQFSVERPDGSNFTLKIRSTKLEDSAMYFCASSDKAGVNNEQFFGPGTRLTVL.

J is TRBJ1-2 and V is TRBV5-4; D is perhaps TRBD1 (5 bases). V was shortened by 4 bases and J by 3 bases, with 10 bases between the two germline ends. Per germline, CDR1 SGHNT and CDR2 YYREEE (reference sequence). The CDR3 consists of 13 residues. CDR3 sequence: CASSPEGDYGYTF. The CDR3 nucleotides are TGTGCCAGCAGCCCCGAAGGGGACTATGGCTACACCTTC. Complete variable domain (other parts from reference TRBV5-4 and TRBJ1-2): ETGVTQSPTHLIKTRGQQVTLRCSSQSGHNTVSWYQQALGQGPQFIFQYYREEENGRGNFPPRFSGLQFPNYSSELNVNALELDDSALYLCASSPEGDYGYTFGSGTRLTVV.

V gene TRBV27 combines with J gene TRBJ2-1, with 8 bases identical to TRBD2. The CDR3 runs to 16 residues. V dropped 5 bases and J dropped 7; count of bases not matched to a gene: 13. Germline CDR1 and CDR2: MNHEY and SMNVEV (reference sequence). The CDR3 spells CASSLHPSGTRNEQFF. The CDR3 DNA reads as TGTGCCAGCAGTCTCCACCCCTCCGGGACTAGGAATGAGCAGTTCTTC.

The J gene is TRBJ1-2, the V gene TRBV5-1; maybe TRBD1 (5 bases). CDR3 size: 14 residues. V lost 4 bases and J lost 4, with 14 bases in between. Germline lookup yields CDR1 SGHRS and CDR2 YFSETQ. The CDR3 region has the DNA TGCGCCAGCAGCCCCGGGGGGGTGGTCTATGGCTACACCTTC. Its translation is CASSPGGVVYGYTF.

The rearrangement uses TRBV29-1 and TRBJ1-1; 7 bases match TRBD1. Germline values: CDR1 SQVTM, CDR2 ANQGSEA. V trimming: 5 bases; J trimming: 3 bases; junction bases outside the gene matches: 6. This CDR3 region has 13 residues. The CDR3 coding sequence is TGCAGCGTTCGACAGGGAGAGGACACTGAAGCTTTCTTT. Translating gives CSVRQGEDTEAFF.

The V gene is TRBV21-1, the J gene TRBJ2-7; the table gives TRBD2 as D, unverified against the DNA. TRBV21-1 represents a pseudogene. The length of the CDR3 is 18 residues. The CDR3 coding sequence is TGTGCCAGCAGCAAAGCGGGGGGCGGGAGGTTCCTTCCCTACGAGCAGTACTTC. Its translation is CASSKAGGGRFLPYEQYF.

This clone was counted between two and nine times. The chain combines TRBV6-6 with TRBJ2-7, with 8 bases fitting TRBD2. With V trimmed by 5 bases and J by 3 bases, 15 bases remained unmatched. Germline V gives CDR1 MNHNY, CDR2 SVGAGI (reference sequence). This CDR3 comprises 17 residues. The CDR3 sequence: CASSQLAGSGELYEQYF. The CDR3, as DNA: TGTGCCAGCAGTCAGCTCGCGGGTAGCGGGGAACTCTACGAGCAGTACTTC.

The chain couples TRBV27 to TRBJ2-3; 9 nucleotides line up with TRBD2. Germline lookup yields CDR1 MNHEY and CDR2 SMNVEV (reference sequence). With V trimmed by 2 bases and J by 8 bases, 8 bases remained unmatched. The CDR3 totals 15 residues. The CDR3 nucleotides read TGTGCCAGCAGTTTACAAGCGGGAGGCCCAGGTACGCAGTATTTT. Its translation: CASSLQAGGPGTQYF.

This clone was recorded once. The chain couples TRBV9 to TRBJ1-1; D is undetermined. CDR3 length: 14 amino acids. Germline V CDR1 and CDR2: SGDLS, YYNGEE. Trimming pared 0 bases from V and 0 bases from J, leaving 6 bases between. Here the CDR3 reads CASSVGGMNTEAFF. Here the CDR3 DNA reads TGTGCCAGCAGCGTAGGCGGGATGAACACTGAAGCTTTCTTT.

The chain is built from TRBV4-1 and TRBJ2-7, with TRBD2 matching over 7 bases. Germline CDR1 and CDR2: MGHRA and YSYEKL. The length of the CDR3 is 15 residues. The ends lost 1 base at V and 3 bases at J; junction bases unmatched: 6. DNA of the CDR3: TGCGCCAGCAGCCAAGGGGCTAGCGGACACTACGAGCAGTACTTC. This codes for CASSQGASGHYEQYF.

The chain recombines TRBV7-9 with TRBJ2-6; D is possibly TRBD1 (6 bases). V lost 5 bases, J lost 2 bases, and 19 bases lay in between. The V gene's germline CDR1 is SEHNR and CDR2 FQNEAQ (reference sequence). CDR3 size: 18 residues. CDR3: CASSPSRLGAPGANVLTF. The CDR3 region has the DNA TGTGCCAGCAGCCCTAGCAGGTTGGGGGCGCCTGGGGCCAACGTCCTGACTTTC. Using reference TRBV7-9 and TRBJ2-6 for the parts outside the CDR3, the full variable domain is DTGVSQNPRHKITKRGQNVTFRCDPISEHNRLYWYRQTLGQGPEFLTYFQNEAQLEKSRLLSDRFSAERPKGSFSTLEIQRTEQGDSAMYLCASSPSRLGAPGANVLTFGAGSRLTVL.